What follows are 7 T cell receptor beta chains derived from one specimen sequenced in a study of response to subunit inactivated influenza vaccine. A single record per CDR3 protein comes from TCRdb applying MiXCR to the RT-PCR reads. Among around 600,000 distinct CDR3 sequences, around 11% were seen once, and the ten largest hold approximately 10%. These data were also filed under a second study, of T cells expressing NK-cell markers. From that study: TCR beta cDNA was made by 5'RACE template switching with UMIs.

Sequences were derived from PBMCs from blood, sampled on the day of vaccination. These receptors originate from a man aged 45 to 65 who received an inactivated influenza vaccine.

This chain uses TRBV7-2 with TRBJ2-4, with D hard to call. V was shortened by 4 bases and J by 0 bases, with 13 bases between the two germline ends. CDR3 length: 16 residues. CDR1 and CDR2 from the germline V gene are SGHTA and FQGNSA. CDR3 residues: CASSSRTNLAKNIQYF. The CDR3 DNA sequence: TGTGCCAGCAGCTCTCGGACGAATCTAGCCAAAAACATTCAGTACTTC.

This clonotype was observed many times. The chain is built from TRBV6-5 and TRBJ2-7, with 7 nucleotides matching TRBD1. Germline-derived CDR1 and CDR2 are MNHEY and SVGAGI. This CDR3 has 15 amino acids. Trimming removed 4 bases from V and 5 bases from J; junction bases left unmatched: 11. CDR3 in amino acids: CASSSQQLTGNEQYF. The DNA for the CDR3 is TGTGCCAGCAGTTCCCAACAGTTGACAGGGAACGAGCAGTACTTC.

The CDR3 spells CSASPGQGHNSPLHF. For the CDR3, the DNA is TGCAGTGCTAGCCCCGGACAGGGGCATAATTCACCCCTCCACTTT. V usage is TRBV20-1 and J usage is TRBJ1-6, with 9 bases fitting TRBD1. The length of the CDR3 is 15 residues. The trim removed 3 bases at V and 5 bases at J, leaving 5 bases unmatched. Germline lookup yields CDR1 DFQATT and CDR2 SNEGSKA (reference sequence).

The V gene is TRBV11-1, the J gene TRBJ2-1; D not certain. Trimming removed 7 bases at V and 8 bases at J, with 18 bases between. The CDR3 spans 14 residues. In germline, CDR1 is SGHAT, CDR2 FQDESV (reference sequence). DNA of the CDR3: TGTGCCAGCAACCCTACATGGCCCGCGGATGAGCAGTTCTTC. Amino acid sequence: CASNPTWPADEQFF. Full variable domain (outside the CDR3, taken from reference TRBV11-1 and TRBJ2-1): EAEVAQSPRYKITEKSQAVAFWCDPISGHATLYWYRQILGQGPELLVQFQDESVVDDSQLPKDRFSAERLKGVDSTLKIQPAELGDSAMYLCASNPTWPADEQFFGPGTRLTVL.

The table lists this clonotype with a few counts. This sequence joins TRBV7-3 and TRBJ2-3; 14 bases match TRBD2. V gave up 4 bases and J gave up 8 bases; unmatched junction bases: 8. The germline V gene has CDR1 SGHTA and CDR2 FQGTGA. This CDR3 has 16 residues. CDR3: CASSSGWGTSGSTQYF. DNA of the CDR3: TGTGCCAGCAGCTCAGGGTGGGGGACTAGCGGGAGTACGCAGTATTTT.

In its sample, this clonotype was seen a few times. The chain has TRBV7-9 and TRBJ2-5; D is ambiguous. The CDR3 totals 14 residues. Per the germline V gene, CDR1 is SEHNR and CDR2 is FQNEAQ (reference sequence). Trimming left V 2 bases short and J 5 bases short, with 12 bases between. CDR3 nucleotides: TGTGCCAGCAGCTTACCTAACAGTCGGGAGACCCAGTACTTC. The encoded protein is CASSLPNSRETQYF.

This clonotype has a count of ten or more. V usage is TRBV3-1 and J usage is TRBJ2-5; D may correspond to TRBD1 or TRBD2 (5 bases each). This CDR3 spans 13 amino acids. With 2 bases removed from V and 4 bases from J, the gap between germline ends came to 8 bases. CDR1 LGHDT and CDR2 YNNKEL come from the germline V gene (reference sequence). DNA of the CDR3: TGTGCCAGCAGCCAACGAGGGGCAGAGACCCAGTACTTC. Its protein product is CASSQRGAETQYF.